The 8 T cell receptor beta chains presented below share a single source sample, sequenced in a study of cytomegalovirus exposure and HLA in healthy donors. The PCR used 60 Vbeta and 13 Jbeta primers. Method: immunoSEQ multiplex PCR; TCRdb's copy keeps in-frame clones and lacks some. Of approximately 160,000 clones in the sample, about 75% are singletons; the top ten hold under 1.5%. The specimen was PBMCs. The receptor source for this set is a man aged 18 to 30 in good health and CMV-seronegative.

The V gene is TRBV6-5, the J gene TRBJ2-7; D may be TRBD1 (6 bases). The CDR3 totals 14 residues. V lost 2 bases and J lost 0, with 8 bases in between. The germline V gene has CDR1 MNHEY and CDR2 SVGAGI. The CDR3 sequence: CASSYNRDSYEQYF. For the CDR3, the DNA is TGTGCCAGCAGTTACAACAGGGACTCCTACGAGCAGTACTTC.

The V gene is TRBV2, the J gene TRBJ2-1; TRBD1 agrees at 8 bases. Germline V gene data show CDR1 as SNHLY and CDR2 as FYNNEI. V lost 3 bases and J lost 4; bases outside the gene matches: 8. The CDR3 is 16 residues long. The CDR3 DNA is TGTGCCAGCAGTGAGCCGCGGGGACAGGTATACAATGAGCAGTTCTTC. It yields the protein CASSEPRGQVYNEQFF.

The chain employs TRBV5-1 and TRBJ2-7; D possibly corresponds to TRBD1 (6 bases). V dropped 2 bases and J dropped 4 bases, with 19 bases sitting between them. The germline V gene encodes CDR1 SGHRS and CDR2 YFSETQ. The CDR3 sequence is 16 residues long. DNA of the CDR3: TGCGCCAGCAGCTTTAATCTAGGGGACAACTCGTACGAGCAGTACTTC. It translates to CASSFNLGDNSYEQYF.

The CDR3 region is CASFRDNLYEQYF. The CDR3 region has the DNA TGTGCCAGTTTCCGGGACAACCTCTACGAGCAGTACTTC. The chain couples TRBV2 to TRBJ2-7; possibly TRBD1 for D (6 bases). V gave up 9 bases and J gave up 3 bases, with 15 bases separating them. The germline gives CDR1 SNHLY, CDR2 FYNNEI. The CDR3 has 13 residues.

This CDR3 is CASSYAQPGDEQFF. Here the CDR3 DNA reads TGCGCCAGCAGCTACGCCCAGCCAGGCGATGAGCAGTTCTTC. The chain is built from TRBV5-1 and TRBJ2-1; D call uncertain. The CDR3 has 14 residues. Germline V gene sequence: CDR1 SGHRS, CDR2 YFSETQ. The V gene lost 3 bases and the J gene lost 8 bases, with 15 bases spanning the gap.

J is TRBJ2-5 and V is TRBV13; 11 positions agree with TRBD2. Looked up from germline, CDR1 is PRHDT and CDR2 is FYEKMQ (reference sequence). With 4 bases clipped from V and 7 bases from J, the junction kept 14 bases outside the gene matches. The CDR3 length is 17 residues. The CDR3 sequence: CASSSERIAGGPRTQYF. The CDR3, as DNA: TGTGCCAGCAGCTCAGAACGAATAGCGGGAGGGCCGCGGACCCAGTACTTC.

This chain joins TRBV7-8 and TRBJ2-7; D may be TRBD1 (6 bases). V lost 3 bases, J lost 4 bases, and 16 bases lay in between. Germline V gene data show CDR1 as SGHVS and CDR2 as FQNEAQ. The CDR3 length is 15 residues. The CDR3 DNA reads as TGTGCCAGCAGCTTCGGGACACGGCCCGTTTACGAGCAGTACTTC. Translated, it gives CASSFGTRPVYEQYF.

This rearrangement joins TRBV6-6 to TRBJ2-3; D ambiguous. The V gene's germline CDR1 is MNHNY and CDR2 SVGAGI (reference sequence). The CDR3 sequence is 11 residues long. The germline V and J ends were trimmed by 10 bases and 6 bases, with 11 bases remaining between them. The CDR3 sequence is CAIADGDTQYF. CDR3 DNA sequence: TGTGCCATCGCCGATGGCGATACGCAGTATTTT.